There are a few counts of the clone carrying this T cell receptor (beta chain). Its antigen is not known. Cultured CD4+ T-cell DNA underwent Oncomine TCR Beta short-read sequencing. TCRdb called the PCR reads again in MiXCR, with one record for every CDR3 protein. The sample yields 1,400 to 1,500 distinct CDR3 sequences, 10% to 15% seen once. The data were taken from a study of vaccination and CD4 T cells after COVID-19. As for the study in general: From HCoV-229E, HCoV-OC43, HCoV-NL63 and SARS-CoV-2, overlapping spike peptides were used to stimulate the cells. Study results and limitations: Going from about 22 to 38, median SARS-CoV-2-reactive clonotypes did not rise significantly. Convalescent patients had a median roughly 87% of reactive clones appearing only post-vaccination.

The treatment is: approximately 9-day PBMC culture with coronavirus spike peptide pools or control peptides (ViraFEST assay). The unexposed donor gave CD4+ T cells before the COVID-19 pandemic (2011-2018). Cultures of PBMCs, some 2 million per well, were set up with roughly 10 IU/ml IL-2 and 10 ug/ml peptide pools. The specimen sequenced was CD4+ T cells from blood, cultured in vitro. The clonotype was recovered from a human donor in good health.

Here the CDR3 reads CAISEEGGGGETQYF. The CDR3, as DNA: TGTGCCATCAGTGAGGAAGGGGGCGGGGGGGAGACCCAGTACTTC. The chain links TRBV10-3 to TRBJ2-5; a possible D gene is TRBD2 (8 bases). Germline V lookup: CDR1 ENHRY, CDR2 SYGVKD. Deletions cut 2 bases from V and 5 bases from J, with 15 bases between. The CDR3 length is 15 residues.